Presented here are 3 T cell receptor beta chains from one specimen sequenced in a study of cytotoxic CD8 clonotypes in ibrutinib-treated CLL. TCRdb's table, derived via immunoSEQ multiplex PCR, lists solely in-frame clones and lacks some. This table has under 150,000 clones, around 80% appearing once. The source material was PBMCs, sampled after 24 months of ibrutinib treatment. The source of these receptors is a human donor with chronic lymphocytic leukemia.

The genes are TRBV7-9 and TRBJ1-2; D unclear. Trimming removed 3 bases from V and 4 bases from J, with 15 bases in between. The CDR3 runs 15 residues. Germline V gives CDR1 SEHNR, CDR2 FQNEAQ (reference sequence). The CDR3 loop reads CASSFGPYSSYGYTF. In DNA form, the CDR3 reads TGTGCCAGCAGCTTCGGACCTTACAGTTCCTATGGCTACACCTTC.

The rearrangement joins TRBV30 to TRBJ1-5, with TRBD1 matching 11 bases. The CDR3 contains 15 residues. With V trimmed by 1 base and J by 4 bases, 3 bases remained unmatched. CDR1 and CDR2 from the germline V gene are GTSNPN and SVGIG (reference sequence). Here the CDR3 reads CAWSGDRGENQPQHF. DNA of the CDR3: TGTGCCTGGAGTGGGGACAGGGGGGAGAATCAGCCCCAGCATTTT.

The chain carries TRBV5-1 and TRBJ1-1; D is unresolved. Per germline, CDR1 SGHRS and CDR2 YFSETQ. V lost 1 base and J 0 bases, leaving 7 bases between the germline ends. The CDR3 has 14 amino acids. The CDR3 here is CASSLTAVNTEAFF. As DNA, the CDR3 is TGCGCCAGCAGCTTGACGGCGGTGAACACTGAAGCTTTCTTT. The whole variable domain, remainder taken from reference TRBV5-1 and TRBJ1-1, is KAGVTQTPRYLIKTRGQQVTLSCSPISGHRSVSWYQQTPGQGLQFLFEYFSETQRNKGNFPGRFSGRQFSNSRSEMNVSTLELGDSALYLCASSLTAVNTEAFFGQGTRLTVV.